The source of this T cell receptor beta chain is a study of siplizumab effects on memory and regulatory T cells. Regarding the study as a whole: A small minority of alloreactive clones were mapped to unstimulated subsets. For mappable alloreactive CD4+ clones, the mean Treg-derived fraction was about 72% with siplizumab and roughly 25% in controls. Naive T cells were seemingly more diverse than memory cells, and major contributions to the alloresponse seemed to be made by them.

As regards this clone: The antigen is not known.

The method was immunoSEQ multiplex PCR; TCRdb's version includes in-frame clones alone and lacks a portion of them. This sample carries tens of thousands of clones, about 98% of them seen once, and the ten largest clones take about 1.1%. Germline assignment: CDR1 MGHDK and CDR2 SYGVNS. The CDR3 has 13 amino acids. Trimming took off 0 bases at V and 9 bases at J, with 10 bases between the two ends. The sequence came from a human donor in good health. This chain joins TRBV25-1 and TRBJ2-3; D not certain. Sequencing was carried out using naive CD8+ T cells sorted from blood. This chain's CDR3 is CASSEYGDMTQYF. Here the CDR3 DNA reads TGTGCCAGCAGTGAATATGGAGATATGACGCAGTATTTT. The entire variable domain, with the rest obtained from reference TRBV25-1 and TRBJ2-3, is as follows: EADIYQTPRYLVIGTGKKITLECSQTMGHDKMYWYQQDPGMELHLIHYSYGVNSTEKGDLSSESTVSRIRTEHFPLTLESARPSHTSQYLCASSEYGDMTQYFGPGTRLTVL.